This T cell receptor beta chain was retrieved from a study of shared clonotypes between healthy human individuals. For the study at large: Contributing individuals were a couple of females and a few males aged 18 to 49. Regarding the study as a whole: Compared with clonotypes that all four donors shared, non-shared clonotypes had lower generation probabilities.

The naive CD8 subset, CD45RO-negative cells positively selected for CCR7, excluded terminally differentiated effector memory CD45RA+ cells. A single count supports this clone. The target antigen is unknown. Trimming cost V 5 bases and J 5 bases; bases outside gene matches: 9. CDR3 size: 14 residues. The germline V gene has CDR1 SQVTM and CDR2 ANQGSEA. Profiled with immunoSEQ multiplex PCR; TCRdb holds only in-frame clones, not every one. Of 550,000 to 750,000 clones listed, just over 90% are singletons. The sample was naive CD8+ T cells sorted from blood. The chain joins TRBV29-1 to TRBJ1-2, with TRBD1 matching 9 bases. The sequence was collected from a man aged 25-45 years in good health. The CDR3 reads CSVWGQGEDYGYTF. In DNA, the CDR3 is TGCAGCGTTTGGGGACAGGGTGAGGATTATGGCTACACCTTC.